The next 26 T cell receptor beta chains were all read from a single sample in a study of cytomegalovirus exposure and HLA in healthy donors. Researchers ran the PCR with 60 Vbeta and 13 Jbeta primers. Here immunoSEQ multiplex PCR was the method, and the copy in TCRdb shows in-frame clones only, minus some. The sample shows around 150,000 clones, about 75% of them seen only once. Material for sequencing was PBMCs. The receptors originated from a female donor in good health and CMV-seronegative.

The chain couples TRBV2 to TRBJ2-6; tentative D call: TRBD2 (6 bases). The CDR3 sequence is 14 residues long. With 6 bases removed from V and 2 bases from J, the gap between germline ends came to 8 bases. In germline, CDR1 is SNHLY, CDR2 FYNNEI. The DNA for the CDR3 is TGTGCCAGCAGGGAGGGTACTGGGGCCAACGTCCTGACTTTC. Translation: CASREGTGANVLTF.

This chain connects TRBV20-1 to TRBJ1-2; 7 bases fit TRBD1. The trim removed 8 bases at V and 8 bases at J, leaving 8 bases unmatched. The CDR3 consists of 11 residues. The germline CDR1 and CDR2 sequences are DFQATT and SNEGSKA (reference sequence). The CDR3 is CSPTGGGGYTF. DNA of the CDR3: TGCAGTCCAACAGGAGGGGGCGGCTACACCTTC.

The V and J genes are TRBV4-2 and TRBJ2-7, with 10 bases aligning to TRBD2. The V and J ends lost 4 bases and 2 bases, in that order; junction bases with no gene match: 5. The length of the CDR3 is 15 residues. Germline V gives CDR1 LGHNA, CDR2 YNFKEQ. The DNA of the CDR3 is TGTGCCAGCAGCCGGGATAGCGGGAGGCCCTACGAGCAGTACTTC. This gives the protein CASSRDSGRPYEQYF.

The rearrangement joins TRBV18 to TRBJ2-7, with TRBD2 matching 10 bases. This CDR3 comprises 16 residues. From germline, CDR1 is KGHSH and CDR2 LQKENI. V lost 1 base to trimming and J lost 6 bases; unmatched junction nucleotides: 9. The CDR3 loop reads CASSPLRPAGGAEQYF. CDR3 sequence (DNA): TGTGCCAGCTCACCACTGCGCCCAGCGGGAGGGGCCGAGCAGTACTTC.

CDR3 bases: TGTGCCACCAGCCGCGGGACAGGGGACACCGGGGAGCTGTTTTTT. Residues: CATSRGTGDTGELFF. The V gene is TRBV15, the J gene TRBJ2-2; 10 bases are shared with TRBD1. Germline-derived CDR1 and CDR2 are LNHNV and YYDKDF (reference sequence). After removal of 5 bases from V and 3 bases from J, the junction contained 3 bases not matched to a gene. The CDR3 contains 15 residues.

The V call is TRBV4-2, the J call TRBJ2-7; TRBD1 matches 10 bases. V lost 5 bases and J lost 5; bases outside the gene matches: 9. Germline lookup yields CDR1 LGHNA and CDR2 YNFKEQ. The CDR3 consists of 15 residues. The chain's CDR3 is CASSGPGQGLHEQYF. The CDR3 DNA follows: TGTGCCAGCAGCGGTCCGGGACAGGGGCTTCACGAGCAGTACTTC.

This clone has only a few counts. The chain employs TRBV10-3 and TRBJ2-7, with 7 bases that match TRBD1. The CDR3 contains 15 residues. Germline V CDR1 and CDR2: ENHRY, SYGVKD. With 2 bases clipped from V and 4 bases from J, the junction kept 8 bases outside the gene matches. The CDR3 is CAISEGGTEAYEQYF. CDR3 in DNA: TGTGCCATCAGTGAGGGTGGGACAGAGGCTTACGAGCAGTACTTC.

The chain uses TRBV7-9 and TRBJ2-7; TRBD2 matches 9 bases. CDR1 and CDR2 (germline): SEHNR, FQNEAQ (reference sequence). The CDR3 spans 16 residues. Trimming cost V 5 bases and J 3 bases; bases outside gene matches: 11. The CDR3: CASSPRSAGGLYEQYF. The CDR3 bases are TGTGCCAGCAGCCCCCGTAGTGCGGGGGGGCTCTACGAGCAGTACTTC.

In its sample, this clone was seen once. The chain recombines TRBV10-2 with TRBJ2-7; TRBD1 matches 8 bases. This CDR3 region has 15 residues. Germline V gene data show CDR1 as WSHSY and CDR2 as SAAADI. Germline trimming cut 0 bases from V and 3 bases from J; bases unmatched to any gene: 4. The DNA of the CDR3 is TGCGCCAGCAGTGAGTCGGGACAGGCTTTCTACGAGCAGTACTTC. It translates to CASSESGQAFYEQYF.

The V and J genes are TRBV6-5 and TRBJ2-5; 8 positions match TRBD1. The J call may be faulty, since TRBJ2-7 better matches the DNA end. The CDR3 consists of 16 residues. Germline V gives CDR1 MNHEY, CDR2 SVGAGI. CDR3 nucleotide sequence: TGTGCCAGCAGTTCTACCTCCGGGACAGGTTTCTACGAGCAGTACTTC. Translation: CASSSTSGTGFYEQYF.

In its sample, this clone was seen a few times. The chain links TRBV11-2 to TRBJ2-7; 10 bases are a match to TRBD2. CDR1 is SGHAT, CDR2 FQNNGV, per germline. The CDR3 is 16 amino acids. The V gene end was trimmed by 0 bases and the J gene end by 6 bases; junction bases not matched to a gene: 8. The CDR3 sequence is CASSLDGLAGAPEQYF. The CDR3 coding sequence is TGTGCCAGCAGCTTAGATGGTCTAGCGGGAGCACCCGAGCAGTACTTC. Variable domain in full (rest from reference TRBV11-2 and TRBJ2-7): EAGVAQSPRYKIIEKRQSVAFWCNPISGHATLYWYQQILGQGPKLLIQFQNNGVVDDSQLPKDRFSAERLKGVDSTLKIQPAKLEDSAVYLCASSLDGLAGAPEQYFGPGTRLTVT.

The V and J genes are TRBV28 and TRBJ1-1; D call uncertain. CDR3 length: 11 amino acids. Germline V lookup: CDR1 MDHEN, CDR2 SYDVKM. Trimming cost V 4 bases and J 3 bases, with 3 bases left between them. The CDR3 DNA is TGTGCCAGCAGTTCGTACACTGAAGCTTTCTTT. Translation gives CASSSYTEAFF.

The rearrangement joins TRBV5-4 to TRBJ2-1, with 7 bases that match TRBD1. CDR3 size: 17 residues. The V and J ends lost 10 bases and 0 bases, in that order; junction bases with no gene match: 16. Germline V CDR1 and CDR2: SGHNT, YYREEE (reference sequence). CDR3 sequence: CAQGGKGGFSSYNEQFF. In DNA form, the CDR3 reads TGTGCCCAAGGGGGTAAAGGGGGCTTCAGCTCCTACAATGAGCAGTTCTTC.

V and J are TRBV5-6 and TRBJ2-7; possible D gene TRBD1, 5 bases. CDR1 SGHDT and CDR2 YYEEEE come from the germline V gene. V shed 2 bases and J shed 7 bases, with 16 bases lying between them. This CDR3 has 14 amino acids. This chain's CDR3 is CASSFRTSSLEQYF. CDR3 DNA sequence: TGTGCCAGCAGCTTTCGGACATCGTCCTTAGAGCAGTACTTC.

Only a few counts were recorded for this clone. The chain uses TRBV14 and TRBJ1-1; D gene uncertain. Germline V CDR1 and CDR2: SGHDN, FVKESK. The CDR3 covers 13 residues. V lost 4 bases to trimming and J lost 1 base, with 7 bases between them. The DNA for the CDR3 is TGTGCCAGCAGCCGAGGGTCGAACACTGAAGCTTTCTTT. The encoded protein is CASSRGSNTEAFF. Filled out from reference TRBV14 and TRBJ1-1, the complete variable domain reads EAGVTQFPSHSVIEKGQTVTLRCDPISGHDNLYWYRRVMGKEIKFLLHFVKESKQDESGMPNNRFLAERTGGTYSTLKVQPAELEDSGVYFCASSRGSNTEAFFGQGTRLTVV.

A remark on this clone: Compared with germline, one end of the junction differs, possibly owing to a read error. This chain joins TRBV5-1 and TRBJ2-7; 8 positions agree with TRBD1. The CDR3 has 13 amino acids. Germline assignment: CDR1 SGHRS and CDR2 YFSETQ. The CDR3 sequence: CASNLAGGAERYF. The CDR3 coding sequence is TGCGCCAGCAACCTCGCAGGGGGCGCCGAGCGGTACTTC.

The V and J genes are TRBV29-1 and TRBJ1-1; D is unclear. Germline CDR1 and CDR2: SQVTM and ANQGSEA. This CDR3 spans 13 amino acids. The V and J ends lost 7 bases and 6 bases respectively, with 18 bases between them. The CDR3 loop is CSARDGSKSEAFF. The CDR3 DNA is TGCAGCGCCCGAGACGGGTCGAAGTCTGAAGCTTTCTTT.

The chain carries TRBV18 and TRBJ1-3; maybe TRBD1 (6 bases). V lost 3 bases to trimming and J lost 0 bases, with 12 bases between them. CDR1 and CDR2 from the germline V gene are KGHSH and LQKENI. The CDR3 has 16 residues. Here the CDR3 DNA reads TGTGCCAGCTCACCCTCAGACAGGATCTCTGGAAACACCATATATTTT. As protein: CASSPSDRISGNTIYF. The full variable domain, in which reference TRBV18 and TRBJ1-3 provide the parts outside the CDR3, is NAGVMQNPRHLVRRRGQEARLRCSPMKGHSHVYWYRQLPEEGLKFMVYLQKENIIDESGMPKERFSAEFPKEGPSILRIQQVVRGDSAAYFCASSPSDRISGNTIYFGEGSWLTVV.

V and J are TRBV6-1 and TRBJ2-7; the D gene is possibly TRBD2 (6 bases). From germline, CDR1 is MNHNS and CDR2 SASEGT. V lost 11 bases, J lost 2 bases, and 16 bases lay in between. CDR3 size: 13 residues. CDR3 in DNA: TGTGCCGGAAGGGCTCCGGGGGCCTACGAGCAGTACTTC. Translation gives CAGRAPGAYEQYF.

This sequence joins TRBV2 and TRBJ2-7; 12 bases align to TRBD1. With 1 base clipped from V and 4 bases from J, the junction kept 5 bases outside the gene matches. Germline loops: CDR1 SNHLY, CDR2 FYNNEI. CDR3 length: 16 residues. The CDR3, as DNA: TGTGCCAGCAGTGAAGGTGGGACAGGGGGCGGTTACGAGCAGTACTTC. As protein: CASSEGGTGGGYEQYF.

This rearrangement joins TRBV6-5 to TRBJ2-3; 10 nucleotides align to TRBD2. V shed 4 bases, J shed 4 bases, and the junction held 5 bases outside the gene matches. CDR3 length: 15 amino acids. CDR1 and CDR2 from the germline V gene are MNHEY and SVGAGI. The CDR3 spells CASSFSGGFPDTQYF. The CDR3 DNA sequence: TGTGCCAGCAGTTTTAGCGGGGGGTTTCCAGATACGCAGTATTTT.

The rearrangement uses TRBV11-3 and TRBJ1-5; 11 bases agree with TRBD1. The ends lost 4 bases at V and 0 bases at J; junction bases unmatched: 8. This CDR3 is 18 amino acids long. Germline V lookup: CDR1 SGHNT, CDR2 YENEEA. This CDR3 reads CASSSRDRGCYSNQPQHF. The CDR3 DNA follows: TGTGCCAGCAGCTCCCGGGACAGGGGGTGTTATAGCAATCAGCCCCAGCATTTT.

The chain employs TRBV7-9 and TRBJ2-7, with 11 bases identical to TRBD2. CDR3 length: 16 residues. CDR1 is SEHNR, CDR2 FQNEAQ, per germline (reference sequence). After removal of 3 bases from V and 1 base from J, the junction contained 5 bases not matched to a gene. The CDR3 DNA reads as TGTGCCAGCAGCTTTCCGACTAGCGGGACTTCCTACGAGCAGTACTTC. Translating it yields CASSFPTSGTSYEQYF.

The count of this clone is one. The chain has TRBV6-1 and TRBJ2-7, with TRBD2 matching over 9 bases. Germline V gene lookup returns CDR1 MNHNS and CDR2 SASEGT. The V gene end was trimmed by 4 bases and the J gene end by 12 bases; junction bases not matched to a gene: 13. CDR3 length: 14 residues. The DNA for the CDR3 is TGTGCCAGCAGTGTCTCCGTAGCGGGAGAACTGTTGTACTTC. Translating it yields CASSVSVAGELLYF.

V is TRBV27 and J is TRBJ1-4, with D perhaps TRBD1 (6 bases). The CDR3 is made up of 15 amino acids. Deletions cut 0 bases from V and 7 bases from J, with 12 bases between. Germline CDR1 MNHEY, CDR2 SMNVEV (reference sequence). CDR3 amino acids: CASSLSWGRFEKLFF. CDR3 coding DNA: TGTGCCAGCAGTTTATCCTGGGGGCGGTTTGAAAAACTGTTTTTT. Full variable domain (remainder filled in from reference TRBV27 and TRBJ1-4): EAQVTQNPRYLITVTGKKLTVTCSQNMNHEYMSWYRQDPGLGLRQIYYSMNVEVTDKGDVPEGYKVSRKEKRNFPLILESPSPNQTSLYFCASSLSWGRFEKLFFGSGTQLSVL.

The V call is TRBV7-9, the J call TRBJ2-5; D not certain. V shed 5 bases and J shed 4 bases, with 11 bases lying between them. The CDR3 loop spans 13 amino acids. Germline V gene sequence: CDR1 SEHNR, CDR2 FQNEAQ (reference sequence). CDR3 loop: CASSRSAGETQYF. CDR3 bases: TGTGCCAGCAGCCGGTCGGCAGGAGAGACCCAGTACTTC. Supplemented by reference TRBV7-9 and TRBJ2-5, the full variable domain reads DTGVSQNPRHKITKRGQNVTFRCDPISEHNRLYWYRQTLGQGPEFLTYFQNEAQLEKSRLLSDRFSAERPKGSFSTLEIQRTEQGDSAMYLCASSRSAGETQYFGPGTRLLVL.